This is a list of T cell receptor beta chains from one sample in a study of T cells in Graves' hyperthyroidism and ophthalmopathy. TCRdb passed the multiplex PCR reads through MiXCR, listing each CDR3 protein once. The data contain about 560,000 distinct CDR3 sequences, roughly 17% of them singletons. Specimen: blood. Every receptor here comes from a woman younger than 35 with Graves' hyperthyroidism. Both conserved end residues are part of each CDR3. The D gene is left open where the match is weak. The size field is filled for only some rows; it gives once, few, many or a size class.

V gene	clone size	J gene	D gene	CDR3 DNA	CDR3 protein
TRBV7-9	.	TRBJ1-1	.	TGTGCCGGCAGCTTAGCGGACACTGAAGCTTTCTTT	CAGSLADTEAFF
TRBV5-8	few	TRBJ1-4	.	TGTGCCAGCAGCCCGATCTGGGGGAGAGATGAAAAACTGTTTTTT	CASSPIWGRDEKLFF
TRBV24-1	many	TRBJ1-1	TRBD1	TGTGCCACCACGGGACAGGGGAACACTGAAGCTTTCTTT	CATTGQGNTEAFF
TRBV12-3/TRBV12-4	few	TRBJ1-2	TRBD1	TGTGCCAGCAGTTATGGGACAGTAAACTATGGCTACACCTTC	CASSYGTVNYGYTF
TRBV7-9	.	TRBJ1-1	.	TGTGCCAGCAGCCCGGGACTGTCTAACACTGAAGCTTTCTTT	CASSPGLSNTEAFF
TRBV6-1	.	TRBJ2-7	TRBD1	TGTGCCAGCAGTGAAGTTTGGGACAGGAGCTACGAGCAGTACTTC	CASSEVWDRSYEQYF
TRBV30	many	TRBJ2-7	.	TGTGCCTGGAGTAGGGACGCCTACGAGCAGTACTTC	CAWSRDAYEQYF
TRBV27	.	TRBJ2-7	TRBD1	TGTGCCAGCAGTTTAAGGGGACAGGGCTACGAGCAGTACTTC	CASSLRGQGYEQYF
TRBV5-1	.	TRBJ2-5	.	TGCGCCAGCAGCTTTGAACGGGCGGAAGAGACCCAGTACTTC	CASSFERAEETQYF
TRBV7-8	many	TRBJ2-1	TRBD2	TGTGCCAGCAGCTTAGAGCATAACCCCGGGACTAGCGGGCCTGGTGAGCAGTTCTTC	CASSLEHNPGTSGPGEQFF
TRBV27	.	TRBJ2-5	TRBD2	TGTGCCAGCAGTTCCGACCCCTCGGGACTAGGAATGAAGACCCAGTACTTC	CASSSDPSGLGMKTQYF
TRBV7-2	many	TRBJ2-3	TRBD2	TGTGCCAGCAGCTTAGAGGGACTAGCGGGAGCGGGAGGGGCACTAAATACGCAGTATTTT	CASSLEGLAGAGGALNTQYF
TRBV7-9	once	TRBJ2-2	TRBD1	TGTGCCAGCAGTTTTCCAGGGGGCGCGGGCGGGGAGCTGTTTTTT	CASSFPGGAGGELFF
TRBV6-1	.	TRBJ2-3	.	TGTGCCAGCAGTGAAGCCAATACGCAGTATTTT	CASSEANTQYF
TRBV9	.	TRBJ1-2	TRBD1	TGTGCCAGCAGCGGACGTCCTCCAGGGACAGGGTTTGATGGCTACACCTTC	CASSGRPPGTGFDGYTF
TRBV3-1	few	TRBJ1-3	.	TGTGCCAGCAGCCAACGACACCCCTCTGGAAACACCATATATTTT	CASSQRHPSGNTIYF
TRBV29-1	many	TRBJ2-3	TRBD2	TGCAGCGGAGATCGGGGGGGCACAGATACGCAGTATTTT	CSGDRGGTDTQYF
TRBV3-1	many	TRBJ2-7	TRBD2	TGTGCCAGCAGCCGAGGGACTAGCGGGGCCTCCTACGAGCAGTACTTC	CASSRGTSGASYEQYF
TRBV30	many	TRBJ2-7	.	TGTGCCTGGAGTATTGGGGGGAGTTCCTACGAGCAGTACTTC	CAWSIGGSSYEQYF
TRBV7-2	many	TRBJ1-4	.	TGTGCCAGCAGCCGGGGAGGGCGCGCTAATGAAAAACTGTTTTTT	CASSRGGRANEKLFF
TRBV4-3	.	TRBJ1-2	.	TGCGCCAGCAGCCAGAGGACGAGGGGGGGGTATGGCTACACCTTC	CASSQRTRGGYGYTF
TRBV18	.	TRBJ2-7	TRBD1	TGTGCCAGCTCGTCCGCCGGGACAGGGCCTATAGGGGAGCAGTACTTC	CASSSAGTGPIGEQYF
TRBV12-3/TRBV12-4	many	TRBJ2-7	.	TGTGCCAGCAGTTACCCCGGTCGCTCCTACGAGCAGTACTTC	CASSYPGRSYEQYF
TRBV10-3	few	TRBJ2-6	.	TGTGCCATCAGTGCGGGCACTAGCTCTGGGGCCAACGTCCTGACTTTC	CAISAGTSSGANVLTF
TRBV6-1	many	TRBJ2-7	TRBD2	TGTGCCAGCACTCCCCGGGGGGGGGCGGCCTACGAGCAGTACTTC	CASTPRGGAAYEQYF
TRBV20-1	many	TRBJ2-3	.	TGCAGTGCTAGTCATTCAGGGGCTTTGTCGGGGGTGGGCACAGATACGCAGTATTTT	CSASHSGALSGVGTDTQYF
TRBV12-3/TRBV12-4	.	TRBJ2-2	TRBD1	TGTGCCAGCAAAGGGGACAGCGCCCGGGGGGAGCTGTTTTTT	CASKGDSARGELFF
TRBV28	few	TRBJ1-5	.	TGTGCCAGCAGTTGGGGCAATCAGCCCCAGCATTTT	CASSWGNQPQHF
TRBV5-1	few	TRBJ2-1	.	TGCGCCAGCAGCTTGGGACACTCTGAGCAGTTCTTC	CASSLGHSEQFF
TRBV5-1	.	TRBJ2-3	TRBD2	TGCGCCAGCAGCTTGGAGGCTAGCGGGAGCGGCACAGATACGCAGTATTTT	CASSLEASGSGTDTQYF
TRBV28	many	TRBJ2-1	.	TGTGCCAGCAGGGAGGGAGGCACACCCTACAATGAGCAGTTCTTC	CASREGGTPYNEQFF
TRBV4-1	few	TRBJ2-7	TRBD2	TGCGCCAGCAGCCATCATGCGAGCGGGAGGGCCTACGAGCAGTACTTC	CASSHHASGRAYEQYF
TRBV5-1	few	TRBJ1-2	.	TGCGCCAGCAGTGGTACAGGGAGGGCAGGAGATGGCTACACCTTC	CASSGTGRAGDGYTF
TRBV20-1	.	TRBJ2-2	TRBD2	TGCAGTGCTAGAGGTTGGGACTATCCTTACACCGGGGAGCTGTTTTTT	CSARGWDYPYTGELFF
TRBV2	many	TRBJ1-5	.	TGTGCCAGCAGTGAACGTTCAGGGTCCCAGCCCCAGCATTTT	CASSERSGSQPQHF
TRBV4-1	.	TRBJ1-5	TRBD1	TGCGCCAGCAGCCACCCTAACCGCGGACAGGGGGATCAGCCCCAGCATTTT	CASSHPNRGQGDQPQHF
TRBV30	many	TRBJ2-1	.	TGTGCCTGGAGTGTAGACAGAAACAATGAGCAGTTCTTC	CAWSVDRNNEQFF
TRBV27	many	TRBJ2-1	.	TGTGCCAGCAGTTTTGGAACTTCTCCCTACAATGAGCAGTTCTTC	CASSFGTSPYNEQFF
TRBV20-1	few	TRBJ1-1	TRBD1	TGCAGTGCCGAGACAGGGTGGACTGAAGCTTTCTTT	CSAETGWTEAFF
TRBV6-2/TRBV6-3	.	TRBJ2-7	.	TGTGCCAGCAGTTACAATCCAGGGCCGCAGTACTTC	CASSYNPGPQYF